This section outlines one T cell receptor beta chain sequence together with its context. A single count supports this clonotype. Its cognate antigen has yet to be identified. Base quality data are lacking; no much larger clone is found one base away. One read alone lends weak support. V ends up 0 bases short and J 3 bases short, with an unmatched junction base count of 13. CDR1 and CDR2, per the germline V gene (reference sequence), are DFQATT and SNEGSKA. Measured from the cysteine to the phenylalanine, the CDR3 is 18 residues long. The entry retains the CDR3 DNA only, 54 bases that are in frame from base 1. The source of the sample is a study of T cells in Graves' hyperthyroidism and ophthalmopathy (dated by TCRdb to the late 2010s). Some background on the complete study: Peripheral blood was sampled at the time of initial diagnosis, prior to any treatment. For training and testing, the 100 patients in the discovery cohort were randomly divided in a 7:3 ratio. The paper describes TCR Vbeta CDR3 sequencing of 140 or so peripheral blood samples, made up of 43 ophthalmopathy patients, 70 to 75 hyperthyroidism patients and 17 progressor patients. After blood sampling, hyperthyroidism patients were treated with methimazole at a starting dose of 30 mg daily, and ophthalmopathy patients were treated with high-dose intravenous methylprednisolone. Prospective prediction of ophthalmopathy was tested in an independent validation cohort of approximately 18 hyperthyroidism patients and 17 patients who later progressed to ophthalmopathy. Thyroid tissue and blood T-cell repertoires from about 6 Graves' hyperthyroidism patients were also compared in the study. To identify distinguishing TCR V-J signatures, a discovery cohort of about 100 patients was used, comprising 43 with Graves' ophthalmopathy and around 57 with stable Graves' hyperthyroidism.

The study at large found these results: Most expanded thyroid clonotypes (frequency above 0.001) were also found in blood, which suggests that blood repertoires may mirror thyroid immune responses. A model built on a 13 V-J signature distinguished ophthalmopathy from stable hyperthyroidism, reaching around 87% sensitivity and around 81% specificity in cross-validation and 80%/75% in testing. No statistical method was used to set the sample size in advance, and investigators knew the group allocation. During validation, the model predicted progression to ophthalmopathy a median of about 5.9 months ahead of onset, with almost 71% sensitivity and under 85% specificity.

The TCR beta CDR3 regions were amplified from the RNA transcripts. A first-round RT-PCR of the TCR CDR3 used the HTBI primer set with the Qiagen OneStep RT-PCR kit. A second multiplex PCR round built the libraries, followed by size selection and purification. The libraries were sequenced on an Illumina HiSeq2000 using paired-end 100 bp reads. In the paper's pipeline: SOAPnuke was used to process the raw data, with reads discarded if the reads contained adapters or uncalled bases, had a mean Phred below 15, or lacked an exact constant-primer or identifier match. High-quality paired reads were merged using COPE v1.2.5, and each unique nucleotide sequence was defined as a clonotype. Clonotypes were aligned to IMGT TRBV, TRBD and TRBJ reference segments using MiTCR v1.1. The analysis was restricted to V-J combinations with a frequency above 0.0001, which together covered around 99% of the repertoires. The TCS score was defined as F50 (clonal expansion) divided by E x V (chaos), with BLOSUM62-based TCRdist calculated between CDR3 peptides within each V-J. Welch's t-statistics and random forest reduced fewer than 600 V-J features to roughly 13, which were used in a naive Bayes classifier (R e1071). TCRdb itself trimmed the public reads at Q25 with fastp, ran MiXCR and retained productive beta chains. Every entry covers one CDR3 protein and lists the most common genes and DNA from its rows. The V and J calls and clone size come from TCRdb's table, not from the authors' own analysis. This sample gives about 160,000 distinct CDR3 sequences in total; about 9% of them show up just once. Around 20% of the sample is held by the ten biggest clonotypes.

Hyperthyroidism patients were newly diagnosed, with disease duration under 2 months, and aged 18 to 65 years. The study excluded patients with uncontrolled infections, other autoimmune diseases, pregnancy or lactation. Diagnoses were based on clinical symptoms, serum thyroxine and TRAb, thyroid ultrasound and orbital computed tomography. Blood from progressor patients was collected at the time of first diagnosis with hyperthyroidism, before any ophthalmopathy symptoms had appeared. Ficoll-Paque density gradient centrifugation was used to isolate PBMCs from about 10 ml of fresh peripheral blood. Patients classed as progressors first received a Graves' hyperthyroidism diagnosis and then went on to develop ophthalmopathy during follow-up. Total RNA was extracted using Trizol reagent, and RNA quality was assessed on an Agilent 2100 Bioanalyzer.

The sequenced sample consisted of blood. The TCR sequence derives from a young woman with Graves' hyperthyroidism that later progressed to Graves' ophthalmopathy. The chain joins TRBV20-1 to TRBJ2-7; 11 middle bases align to TRBD2. The DNA sequence is TGCAGTGCTAGAGACGAGGGGGCTAGCGGGAGGCCTTACTACGAGCAGTACTTC. Translated, this is CSARDEGASGRPYYEQYF.